The source of this T cell receptor beta chain is a study of cytomegalovirus exposure and HLA in healthy donors. The study ran its PCR with 60 Vbeta and 13 Jbeta primers. Study processing details: An analysis performed later counted 70 million to 90 million unique TCR beta chains (around 9.9 million of them shared). Here immunoSEQ multiplex PCR was the method, and the copy in TCRdb shows in-frame clones only, minus some. V and J calls and clone size are as listed in that table; D and trimming were resolved from the DNA. The sample shows roughly 190,000 clones, 70% to 75% of them seen only once. Germline CDR1 reads LNHDA; CDR2 reads SQIVND (reference sequence). CDR3 length: 15 residues. Trimming removed 5 bases at V and 2 bases at J, with 13 bases between. Broader study findings: In a later analysis, common viral pathogens appeared linked to several of the most significant clusters. There were approximately 150 TCR beta chains listed as cytomegalovirus-associated.

As concerns this clone: What it binds is unknown.

This TCR was recovered from a man aged 25-40 years in good health and CMV-seropositive. Sequenced material: PBMCs. The V and J genes are TRBV19 and TRBJ1-5; tentative D call: TRBD1 (6 bases). The CDR3 coding sequence is TGTGCCAGTAGTTATCGGTCAGGGGGCAATCAGCCCCAGCATTTT. This encodes CASSYRSGGNQPQHF. Combining the CDR3 with reference TRBV19 and TRBJ1-5 gives the whole variable domain DGGITQSPKYLFRKEGQNVTLSCEQNLNHDAMYWYRQDPGQGLRLIYYSQIVNDFQKGDIAEGYSVSREKKESFPLTVTSAQKNPTAFYLCASSYRSGGNQPQHFGDGTRLSIL.